The rows below give T cell receptor beta chains drawn from one sample of a study of cytomegalovirus exposure and HLA in healthy donors. TCRdb's copy holds only in-frame clones and misses some; the assay was immunoSEQ multiplex PCR. Here the sample spans 150,000 to 170,000 clones, 80% being singletons. Material for sequencing was PBMCs. Receptors were obtained from a woman aged 40 to 50 in good health and CMV-seropositive. Each CDR3 is given with its conserved first and last residue. D genes are given only for firm matches. The size entry is marked missing in some rows and otherwise reads once, few, many or a size class.

CDR3aa,CDR3nt,abundance,j_gene,v_gene,d_gene
CASSQDGQGTYEQYF,TGCGCCAGCAGCCAAGATGGACAGGGAACCTACGAGCAGTACTTC,NA,TRBJ2-7,TRBV4-1,TRBD1
CATSTGMETQYF,TGTGCCACCTCGACAGGGATGGAGACCCAGTACTTC,few,TRBJ2-5,TRBV19,TRBD1
CASSVLASGQETQYF,TGTGCCAGCAGTGTGTTGGCTAGCGGGCAAGAGACCCAGTACTTC,NA,TRBJ2-5,TRBV6-6,TRBD2
CASSGGAGYVQETQYF,TGTGCCAGCAGCGGGGGGGCGGGTTACGTTCAAGAGACCCAGTACTTC,once,TRBJ2-5,TRBV27,TRBD2
CASSGQGAYEQYF,TGCGCCAGCAGCGGACAGGGCGCCTACGAGCAGTACTTC,NA,TRBJ2-7,TRBV5-1,TRBD1
CASSLGTPNTGELFF,TGCGCCAGCAGCTTGGGGACACCAAACACCGGGGAGCTGTTTTTT,once,TRBJ2-2,TRBV5-1,NA
CASSWDRAEGNEQFF,TGTGCCAGCAGTTGGGACAGGGCCGAAGGGAATGAGCAGTTCTTC,NA,TRBJ2-1,TRBV2,TRBD1
CASRLGGYGNQPQHF,TGTGCAAGTCGCTTGGGGGGTTACGGCAATCAGCCCCAGCATTTT,NA,TRBJ1-5,TRBV12-2,NA
CAWTAPDSWAGNTIYF,TGTGCCTGGACCGCCCCGGACAGTTGGGCTGGAAACACCATATATTTT,NA,TRBJ1-3,TRBV30,NA
CASRSSGRDFHTDTQYF,TGTGCCAGCAGGTCCAGCGGGAGGGACTTCCACACAGATACGCAGTATTTT,NA,TRBJ2-3,TRBV25-1,TRBD2
CASSLYGTYTDTQYF,TGTGCCAGCAGTTTATACGGGACTTACACAGATACGCAGTATTTT,NA,TRBJ2-3,TRBV27,NA
CASRDPRQGNIEQFF,TGTGCCAGTAGAGACCCGAGACAGGGCAACATTGAGCAGTTCTTC,NA,TRBJ2-1,TRBV19,TRBD1
CASRPLDWLAGGTGELFF,TGTGCCAGCAGGCCTCTCGACTGGCTAGCGGGTGGAACCGGGGAGCTGTTTTTT,NA,TRBJ2-2,TRBV27,TRBD2
CASSLRSRAEQYF,TGTGCCAGCAGTTTACGGTCCAGGGCCGAGCAGTACTTC,NA,TRBJ2-7,TRBV27,NA
CASSDSGRMLEQYF,TGTGCCAGTAGTGATAGCGGGAGGATGCTCGAGCAGTACTTC,NA,TRBJ2-7,TRBV19,TRBD2
CASSVMETQYF,TGTGCCAGCAGTGTTATGGAGACCCAGTACTTC,NA,TRBJ2-5,TRBV2,NA
CASSLGGYGNEQFF,TGTGCCAGCAGTTTGGGGGGATATGGGAATGAGCAGTTCTTC,NA,TRBJ2-1,TRBV27,NA
CASSLTGLETQYF,TGTGCCAGCAGTCTCACGGGACTAGAGACCCAGTACTTC,NA,TRBJ2-5,TRBV6-1,NA
CAWSALHWGREGTEETQYF,TGTGCCTGGAGTGCCCTACACTGGGGGCGGGAGGGCACCGAAGAGACCCAGTACTTC,NA,TRBJ2-5,TRBV30,TRBD2
CASSFRLAGYNEQFF,TGTGCCAGCAGCTTCAGACTAGCGGGCTACAATGAGCAGTTCTTC,NA,TRBJ2-1,TRBV9,TRBD2
CASSPSPGFYEQFF,TGCGCCAGCAGCCCGAGCCCAGGGTTCTATGAGCAGTTCTTC,NA,TRBJ2-1,TRBV5-1,NA
CAARGAGGFSEAFF,TGTGCCGCCAGGGGTGCAGGGGGCTTCTCTGAAGCTTTCTTT,NA,TRBJ1-1,TRBV10-3,TRBD1
CASSRTSGYSYEQYF,TGCGCCAGCAGCCGGACTAGCGGGTACTCCTACGAGCAGTACTTC,few,TRBJ2-7,TRBV4-1,TRBD2
CAWSAALRASDEKLFF,TGTGCCTGGAGTGCAGCGCTCAGGGCATCGGATGAAAAACTGTTTTTT,NA,TRBJ1-4,TRBV30,NA
CASSLDRVQGVEQYF,TGTGCCAGCAGCTTAGATCGGGTCCAGGGGGTAGAGCAGTACTTC,NA,TRBJ2-7,TRBV7-2,TRBD1
CSALRGQGGTYNEQFF,TGCAGCGCCTTGAGGGGACAGGGGGGGACCTACAATGAGCAGTTCTTC,once,TRBJ2-1,TRBV29-1,TRBD1
CATSRDRSSGSSYNEQFF,TGTGCCACCAGCAGAGATCGCTCTAGCGGAAGCTCCTACAATGAGCAGTTCTTC,NA,TRBJ2-1,TRBV15,TRBD2
CASSPRGQTSTDTQYF,TGTGCCAGCTCACCACGAGGACAGACTAGCACAGATACGCAGTATTTT,NA,TRBJ2-3,TRBV18,NA
CASSQGQGQGTEAFF,TGTGCCAGCAGCCAGGGACAGGGGCAGGGGACTGAAGCTTTCTTT,NA,TRBJ1-1,TRBV4-2,TRBD1
CASTSGRLEQFF,TGTGCCAGTACGAGCGGGAGGTTAGAGCAGTTCTTC,NA,TRBJ2-1,TRBV19,TRBD2
CASRRGGEIHEQYF,TGTGCCAGCAGGCGAGGGGGAGAGATCCACGAGCAGTACTTC,NA,TRBJ2-7,TRBV6-1,NA
CASSEARGANEKLFF,TGTGCCAGCAGTGAAGCCAGGGGAGCTAATGAAAAACTGTTTTTT,NA,TRBJ1-4,TRBV6-1,NA
CASRAQGAPSYEQYF,TGTGCCAGCCGCGCCCAGGGGGCGCCCTCCTACGAGCAGTACTTC,NA,TRBJ2-7,TRBV28,TRBD1
CASSETTGASTDTQYF,TGTGCCAGCAGTGAGACGACAGGGGCGAGCACAGATACGCAGTATTTT,NA,TRBJ2-3,TRBV2,TRBD1
CASRGQGAYEQYF,TGTGCCAGCAGGGGACAGGGGGCCTACGAGCAGTACTTC,NA,TRBJ2-7,TRBV2,TRBD1
CASRQGSWETQYF,TGTGCCAGCAGACAGGGTTCGTGGGAGACCCAGTACTTC,NA,TRBJ2-5,TRBV5-6,NA
CASRAGTSEYEQYF,TGTGCCAGCCGCGCCGGGACTAGCGAATACGAGCAGTACTTC,NA,TRBJ2-7,TRBV6-5,TRBD2
CASIPTGSTEAFF,TGTGCCAGCATCCCGACAGGGAGCACTGAAGCTTTCTTT,NA,TRBJ1-1,TRBV6-5,TRBD1
CASSKVRTARNEKLFF,TGTGCCAGCAGCAAAGTTCGGACAGCAAGGAATGAAAAACTGTTTTTT,NA,TRBJ1-4,TRBV21-1,NA
CASSYDLGSEAFF,TGTGCCAGCAGTTACGACTTAGGTTCTGAAGCTTTCTTT,NA,TRBJ1-1,TRBV6-5,NA
CASSQITGNYEQYF,TGTGCCAGCAGCCAGATAACGGGAAACTACGAGCAGTACTTC,NA,TRBJ2-7,TRBV7-8,NA
CASSLSSGAYEQYF,TGCGCCAGCAGCTTGTCTAGCGGGGCCTACGAGCAGTACTTC,NA,TRBJ2-7,TRBV5-1,TRBD2
CASKEQGAGEKLFF,TGTGCCAGCAAAGAACAGGGGGCGGGGGAAAAACTGTTTTTT,NA,TRBJ1-4,TRBV28,TRBD1
CASSLLSGSYNEQFF,TGCGCCAGCAGCTTGTTATCCGGGAGCTACAATGAGCAGTTCTTC,NA,TRBJ2-1,TRBV5-1,NA
CASSLSPGQYNQPQHF,TGCGCCAGCAGCTTGTCCCCGGGACAGTACAATCAGCCCCAGCATTTT,NA,TRBJ1-5,TRBV5-1,TRBD1
CASSHGQSGTEAFF,TGTGCCAGCAGCCACGGACAGTCGGGCACTGAAGCTTTCTTT,NA,TRBJ1-1,TRBV4-2,NA